This T cell receptor beta chain was obtained from a study of cytomegalovirus exposure and HLA in healthy donors. The CDR3 has 17 amino acids. V gave up 4 bases and J gave up 10 bases; unmatched junction bases: 15. Germline CDR1 SGHRS, CDR2 YFSETQ. This clone was detected a few times. Use of 60 Vbeta and 13 Jbeta primers characterized the PCR. Repertoires were generated with immunoSEQ multiplex PCR, while TCRdb's copy carries only in-frame clones and drops some. Among over 60,000 clones listed, 75% were seen once. The chain couples TRBV5-1 to TRBJ2-1, with TRBD2 matching over 12 bases. Sequencing input: PBMCs. This TCR came from a man aged 65 to 79 in good health and CMV-seronegative. The CDR3 sequence is CASSLRTSGVRGEEQFF. For the CDR3, the DNA is TGCGCCAGCAGCCTTAGGACTAGCGGGGTCCGGGGGGAGGAGCAGTTCTTC.